This T cell receptor (beta chain) was observed in a study of T cells expressing NK-cell markers. About the research overall: There were seven HCMV-seropositive donors and one seronegative donor among the eight sequenced. Study-wide findings and caveats: Uncertainty persisted over the HCMV specificity of expanded NKG2C+ T cell clones. In a group of several donors, dominant NKG2C+ clonotypes represented roughly 1.0-7.5% of CD8+ T cells.

The CDR3 contains 20 residues. Germline V CDR1 and CDR2: SGHNT, YENEEA. Points on this clonotype: As yet, its antigen is unknown.

Generation of TCR beta cDNA was performed by 5'RACE template switching incorporating UMIs. TCRdb re-called the 5' RACE reads and catalogs CDR3 proteins one per entry, DNA excluded. This table lists 500,000 to 700,000 distinct CDR3 sequences. The V gene is TRBV11-3, the J gene TRBJ1-1; there is no DNA to check the TCRdb D call of TRBD1. This clonotype originated in a man between 18 and 29 years old in good health. The source material was blood T cells: a sorted CD56 or NKG2C T cell subset, CD4+ or CD8+ T cells, or bulk PBMC T cells (not recorded which). CDR3 loop: CASSLVFVRAGGGSNTEAFF.